This T cell receptor beta chain was sequenced for a study of graft-versus-host responses after intestinal transplantation. This CDR3 spans 13 amino acids. Germline lookup yields CDR1 LNHDA and CDR2 SQIVND (reference sequence). The ends were cut back, 1 base at V and 6 bases at J, with 9 bases in the middle. Profiling relied on immunoSEQ multiplex PCR, and the TCRdb table lists in-frame clones only, not all of them. The data contain about 100,000 clones, 75% to 95% of them seen just once; the ten biggest clones take up 5% to 6.5%. As regards this clone: Its specificity is not known.

The receptor's source is a human donor who received an intestinal transplant. The sample in question was unstimulated CD8+ T cells sorted from spleen or lymph node cells, obtained before intestinal transplant. The chain joins TRBV19 to TRBJ1-2, with D unresolved. CDR3 DNA sequence: TGTGCCAGTAGTATAGGAGCCTCGGATGGCTACACCTTC. It is translated as CASSIGASDGYTF.